This T cell receptor beta chain stems from a study of early T cells in non-severe SARS-CoV-2 infection. V dropped 5 bases and J dropped 3 bases, with 13 bases sitting between them. The CDR3 spans 15 residues. MiXCR, applied by TCRdb to the 5' RACE reads, yields one record per CDR3 protein. Of about 83,000 distinct CDR3 sequences in the sample, roughly an eighth were seen once. This TCR derives from an adult who was a healthcare worker with PCR-confirmed SARS-CoV-2 infection or an uninfected control (not recorded which). This chain uses TRBV12-3 or TRBV12-4 with TRBJ2-2; D remains ambiguous. Input material: whole blood. The CDR3 DNA reads TGTGCCAGCAGTCGACCCCTCCCCTACACCGGGGAGCTGTTTTTT. Its protein is CASSRPLPYTGELFF.